This entry describes one T cell receptor (beta chain). The antigen remains undetermined. This could be a read error, since a much larger clone is one nucleotide away. The iRepertoire nested amplicon-rescue multiplex PCR amplified TCR alpha and beta CDR3s from RNA. Using its own MiXCR run on the multiplex PCR reads, TCRdb lists one record per CDR3 protein. The sample has about 89,000 distinct CDR3 sequences, about 25% seen once. V was shortened by 6 bases and J by 3 bases, with 15 bases between the two germline ends. The length of the CDR3 is 14 residues. CDR1 is LNHDA and CDR2 is SQIVND in the germline V gene (reference sequence). This sample was taken from a study of glioma-infiltrating T cells. General study results and limits: Very few CDR3 sequences were shared between tissue and blood.

The chain employs TRBV19 and TRBJ2-7, with D tentatively TRBD1 or TRBD2 (6 bases each). This sequence originates from a human donor with low-grade glioma or glioblastoma, undergoing nonglioma brain surgery, or in good health (not recorded which). Sample: glioma tissue, nonneoplastic brain tissue, or PBMCs (not recorded which). CDR3 nucleotides: TGTGCCAGTAGCATGGACGGGGGCCTCTACGAGCAGTACTTC. Translating gives CASSMDGGLYEQYF.